Below are 6 T cell receptor beta chains sequenced from a single sample in a study of T cell repertoires in cytomegalovirus infection (dated by TCRdb to between 2017 and 2020). Sequencing was carried out with an Illumina HiSeq 1500. TCRdb reran the public reads through fastp at Q25 and MiXCR, keeping productive beta chains. A single entry per CDR3 protein holds the most common genes and DNA from its merged rows. Within this sample are 100,000 to 150,000 distinct CDR3 sequences, with roughly 9% of them counted one time only. The ten largest make up around 9.1% of the sample. Material for sequencing was PBMCs. The source of these receptors is a human donor in good health (CMV status not recorded). Some clones in this sample may be carry-over from other donors' samples.

The V call is TRBV14, the J call TRBJ2-7; D remains ambiguous. V was clipped by 6 bases and J by 6 bases, with 15 bases between them. The germline CDR1 and CDR2 sequences are SGHDN and FVKESK. The CDR3 is 13 residues long. The DNA for the CDR3 is TGTGCCAGCAGGTTGTCCAGTTGGATCGAGCAGTACTTC. Translating gives CASRLSSWIEQYF.

There are many counts of this clonotype. The rearrangement joins TRBV28 to TRBJ2-2, with D unresolved. This CDR3 has 13 residues. In germline, CDR1 is MDHEN, CDR2 SYDVKM. V was trimmed by 5 bases and J by 1 base, leaving 5 bases between them. The chain's CDR3 is CASSPQNTGELFF. The CDR3 region has the DNA TGTGCCAGCAGTCCTCAGAACACCGGGGAGCTGTTTTTT.

This clonotype was picked up one time. V usage is TRBV20-1 and J usage is TRBJ1-2; D is possibly TRBD1 (5 bases). Per the germline V gene, CDR1 is DFQATT and CDR2 is SNEGSKA (reference sequence). The CDR3 contains 14 residues. Trimming removed 6 bases at V and 0 bases at J, with 14 bases between. CDR3 amino acids: CSARDANSNYGYTF. In DNA, the CDR3 is TGCAGTGCACGGGACGCCAACTCTAACTATGGCTACACCTTC.

The CDR3 nucleotides are TGTGCCAGTAGTATCAAAGGACAGTCCTACAATGAGCAGTTCTTC. This encodes CASSIKGQSYNEQFF. The chain links TRBV19 to TRBJ2-1, with a weak D call TRBD1 (6 bases). Germline lookup yields CDR1 LNHDA and CDR2 SQIVND (reference sequence). V shed 3 bases and J shed 1 base, with 10 bases lying between them. The CDR3 loop spans 15 amino acids.

V gene TRBV19 combines with J gene TRBJ2-2; D is ambiguous. The germline gives CDR1 LNHDA, CDR2 SQIVND (reference sequence). With 7 bases removed from V and 0 bases from J, the gap between germline ends came to 9 bases. The CDR3 has 14 residues. CDR3 region: CASNPSSNTGELFF. In DNA form, the CDR3 reads TGTGCCAGTAACCCTTCGTCGAACACCGGGGAGCTGTTTTTT.

At least ten counts were recorded for this clonotype. V usage is TRBV7-9 and J usage is TRBJ1-1, with a weak D call TRBD1 (5 bases). Germline CDR1 SEHNR, CDR2 FQNEAQ (reference sequence). The CDR3 length is 12 residues. The CDR3 bases are TGTGCGGGGGTGTGGATGAACACTGAAGCTTTCTTT. Translated, it gives CAGVWMNTEAFF.